One sample yielded the 11 T cell receptor beta chains listed below, sequenced in a study of blood T cell repertoires in COVID-19. Some clones are missing from TCRdb's copy, which holds only in-frame ones; the method was immunoSEQ multiplex PCR. This table has some 210,000 clones, around four fifths appearing once. The sample consisted of peripheral blood. The receptor source for this set is a man aged 45-60 years with active or convalescent COVID-19.

V is TRBV12-5 and J is TRBJ1-2, with D perhaps matching TRBD1 (6 bases). V was shortened by 3 bases and J by 8 bases, with 13 bases between the two germline ends. The CDR3 length is 13 residues. CDR1 LGHNT and CDR2 FRNRAP come from the germline V gene. CDR3 protein: CASGLYRVEGYTF. CDR3 DNA: TGTGCTAGTGGTTTATACAGGGTGGAAGGCTACACCTTC.

This chain connects TRBV25-1 to TRBJ1-5; D possibly corresponds to TRBD1 (5 bases). The CDR3 runs 15 residues. The V and J ends lost 2 bases and 4 bases respectively, with 12 bases between them. Germline V gene lookup returns CDR1 MGHDK and CDR2 SYGVNS. Here the CDR3 reads CASSEGGVTNQPQHF. Written as DNA, the CDR3 is TGTGCCAGCAGTGAAGGGGGGGTTACTAATCAGCCCCAGCATTTT. Using reference TRBV25-1 and TRBJ1-5 for the parts outside the CDR3, the full variable domain is EADIYQTPRYLVIGTGKKITLECSQTMGHDKMYWYQQDPGMELHLIHYSYGVNSTEKGDLSSESTVSRIRTEHFPLTLESARPSHTSQYLCASSEGGVTNQPQHFGDGTRLSIL.

The genes are TRBV30 and TRBJ2-6; 8 bases are shared with TRBD1. The junction had 10 bases not matched to a gene; V was cut back by 1 base and J by 2 bases. The CDR3 loop spans 18 amino acids. CDR1 and CDR2 (germline): GTSNPN, SVGIG (reference sequence). Written as DNA, the CDR3 is TGTGCCTGGAGTGGACCGACAGGGACAGGCCCTGGGGCCAACGTCCTGACTTTC. Translation gives CAWSGPTGTGPGANVLTF.

V gene TRBV19 combines with J gene TRBJ1-1, with 8 bases identical to TRBD1. V was pared by 4 bases and J by 5 bases, with 3 bases of the junction left unmatched. The CDR3 length is 13 residues. Per the germline V gene, CDR1 is LNHDA and CDR2 is SQIVND (reference sequence). CDR3 sequence (DNA): TGTGCCAGTAGTACCACAGGGGGTACTGAAGCTTTCTTT. Translated: CASSTTGGTEAFF.

The chain carries TRBV11-2 and TRBJ2-3, with D unclear. This CDR3 region has 16 residues. The V gene's germline CDR1 is SGHAT and CDR2 FQNNGV. The V end lost 2 bases, the J end lost 3 bases, and 15 bases lay between the germline ends. This CDR3 is CASSLFPGFGTDTQYF. CDR3 sequence (DNA): TGTGCCAGCAGCTTATTCCCAGGATTTGGGACAGATACGCAGTATTTT.

The V gene is TRBV3-1 (or the pseudogene TRBV3-2), the J gene TRBJ1-4; D unclear. Germline V CDR1 and CDR2: LGHDT, YNNKEL (reference sequence). The CDR3 runs to 13 residues. V lost 1 base and J 6 bases, leaving 6 bases between the germline ends. CDR3 in amino acids: CASSQGAYEKLFF. The DNA for the CDR3 is TGTGCCAGCAGCCAAGGAGCGTATGAAAAACTGTTTTTT.

V usage is TRBV5-5 and J usage is TRBJ1-5; D remains ambiguous. Germline V gives CDR1 SGHKS, CDR2 YYEKEE (reference sequence). The germline V and J ends were trimmed by 2 bases and 0 bases, with 9 bases remaining between them. The CDR3 runs 15 residues. The CDR3, as DNA: TGTGCCAGCAGCTTTGCCGGGAATAGCAATCAGCCCCAGCATTTT. It translates to CASSFAGNSNQPQHF.

Notes on this clone: Other nucleotide sequences from this sample produce the same CDR3. The chain carries TRBV12-5 and TRBJ2-7, with TRBD2 identical over 9 bases. V lost 6 bases and J lost 2; bases outside the gene matches: 17. CDR3 size: 18 residues. Germline V gene data show CDR1 as LGHNT and CDR2 as FRNRAP. DNA of the CDR3: TGTGCTAGTGGGGGGGGGTCTAGCGGGGTCCGAGACCCCTACGAGCAGTACTTC. This sequence encodes CASGGGSSGVRDPYEQYF.

The chain combines TRBV5-5 with TRBJ1-2; 10 bases line up with TRBD1. V gave up 3 bases and J gave up 6 bases; unmatched junction bases: 5. Germline V gene lookup returns CDR1 SGHKS and CDR2 YYEKEE (reference sequence). The CDR3 has 14 amino acids. CDR3 loop: CASSSRQGADGYTF. For the CDR3, the DNA is TGTGCCAGCAGCTCCCGACAGGGGGCGGATGGCTACACCTTC.

CDR3 DNA: TGTGCCACCTCCCCGACAGGGGGACATGAGCAGTTCTTC. Amino acid sequence: CATSPTGGHEQFF. The chain couples TRBV6-5 to TRBJ2-1; 9 bases are a match to TRBD1. Germline CDR1 MNHEY, CDR2 SVGAGI. The V gene end was trimmed by 10 bases and the J gene end by 8 bases; junction bases not matched to a gene: 9. This CDR3 is 13 amino acids long.

The rearrangement links TRBV5-8 to TRBJ2-1; 7 bases line up with TRBD1. Germline assignment: CDR1 SGHTS and CDR2 YDEGEE. CDR3 size: 15 residues. J was trimmed by 3 bases and V by 6 bases; bases with no gene match: 9. The CDR3 DNA reads as TGTGCCAGCATCGGACTGGGACAGTACTACAATGAGCAGTTCTTC. Translated: CASIGLGQYYNEQFF.